Given below is one T cell receptor (beta chain) in context. The antigen is not known. The V gene's germline CDR1 is LNHDA and CDR2 SQIVND (reference sequence). This CDR3 has 15 amino acids. The V gene end was trimmed by 6 bases and the J gene end by 2 bases; junction bases not matched to a gene: 9. TCRdb keeps only in-frame clones here, not all; method: immunoSEQ multiplex PCR. The sample lists nearly 110,000 clones, around 90% seen once, with 22% in the top ten. This entry comes from a study of T cell responses to AZD1222 COVID-19 vaccine. General study results and limits: Donors, mostly white British, included more females; clonal diversity was possibly underestimated.

Sequencing was performed on peripheral blood, taken on day 0 of AZD1222 vaccination. The sequence was collected from an adult in good health. This chain uses TRBV19 with TRBJ2-7; 8 positions match TRBD1. CDR3 DNA: TGTGCCAGTAGAGAATCAGGGGGCGCGGCCTACGAGCAGTACTTC. Amino acid sequence: CASRESGGAAYEQYF. The entire variable domain, with the rest obtained from reference TRBV19 and TRBJ2-7, is as follows: DGGITQSPKYLFRKEGQNVTLSCEQNLNHDAMYWYRQDPGQGLRLIYYSQIVNDFQKGDIAEGYSVSREKKESFPLTVTSAQKNPTAFYLCASRESGGAAYEQYFGPGTRLTVT.